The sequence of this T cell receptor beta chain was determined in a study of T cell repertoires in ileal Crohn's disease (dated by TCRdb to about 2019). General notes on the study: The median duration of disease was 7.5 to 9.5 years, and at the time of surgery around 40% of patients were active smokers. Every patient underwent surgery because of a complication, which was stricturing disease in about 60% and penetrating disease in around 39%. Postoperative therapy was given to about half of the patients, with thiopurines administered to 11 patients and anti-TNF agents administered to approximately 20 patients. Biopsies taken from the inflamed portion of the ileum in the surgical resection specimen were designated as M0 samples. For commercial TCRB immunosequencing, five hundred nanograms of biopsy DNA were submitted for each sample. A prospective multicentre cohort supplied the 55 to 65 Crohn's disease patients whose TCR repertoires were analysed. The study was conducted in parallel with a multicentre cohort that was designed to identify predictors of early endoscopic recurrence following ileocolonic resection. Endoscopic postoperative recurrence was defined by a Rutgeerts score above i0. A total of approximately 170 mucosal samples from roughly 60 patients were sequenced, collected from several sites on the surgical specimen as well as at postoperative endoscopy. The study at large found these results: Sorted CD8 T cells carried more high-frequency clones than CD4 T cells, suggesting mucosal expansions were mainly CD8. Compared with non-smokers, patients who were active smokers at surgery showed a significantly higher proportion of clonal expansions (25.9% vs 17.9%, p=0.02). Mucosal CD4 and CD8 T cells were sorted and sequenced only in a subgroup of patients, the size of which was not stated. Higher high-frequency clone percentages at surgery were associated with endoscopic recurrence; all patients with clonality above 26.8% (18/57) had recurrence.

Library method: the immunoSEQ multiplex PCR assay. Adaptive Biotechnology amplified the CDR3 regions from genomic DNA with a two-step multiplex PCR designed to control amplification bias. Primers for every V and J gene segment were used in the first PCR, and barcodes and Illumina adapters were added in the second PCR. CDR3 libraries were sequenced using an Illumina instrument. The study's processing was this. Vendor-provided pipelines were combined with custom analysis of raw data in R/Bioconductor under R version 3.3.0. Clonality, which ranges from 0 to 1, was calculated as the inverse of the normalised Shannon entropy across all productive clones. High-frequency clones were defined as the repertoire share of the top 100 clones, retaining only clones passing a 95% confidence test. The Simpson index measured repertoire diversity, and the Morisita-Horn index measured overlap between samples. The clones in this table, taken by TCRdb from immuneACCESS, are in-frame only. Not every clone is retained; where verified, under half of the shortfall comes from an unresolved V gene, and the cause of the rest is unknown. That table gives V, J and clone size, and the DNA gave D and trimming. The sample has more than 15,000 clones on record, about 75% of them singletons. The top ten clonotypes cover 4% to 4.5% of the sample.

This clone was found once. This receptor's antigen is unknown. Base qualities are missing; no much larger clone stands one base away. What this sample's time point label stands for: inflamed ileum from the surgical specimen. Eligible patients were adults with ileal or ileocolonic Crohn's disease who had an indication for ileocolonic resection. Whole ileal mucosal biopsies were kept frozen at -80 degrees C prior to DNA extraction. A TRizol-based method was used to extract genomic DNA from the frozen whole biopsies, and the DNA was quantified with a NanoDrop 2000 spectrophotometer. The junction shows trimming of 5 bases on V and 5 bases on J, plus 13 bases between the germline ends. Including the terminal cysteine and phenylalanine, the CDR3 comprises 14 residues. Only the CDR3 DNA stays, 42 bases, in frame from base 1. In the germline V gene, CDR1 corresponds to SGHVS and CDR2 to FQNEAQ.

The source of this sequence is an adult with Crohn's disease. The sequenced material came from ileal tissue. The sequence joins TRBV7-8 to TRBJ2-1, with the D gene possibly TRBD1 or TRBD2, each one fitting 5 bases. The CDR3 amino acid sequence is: CASSRRDPHNEQFF. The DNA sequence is TGTGCCAGCAGCCGCCGGGACCCACACAATGAGCAGTTCTTC.